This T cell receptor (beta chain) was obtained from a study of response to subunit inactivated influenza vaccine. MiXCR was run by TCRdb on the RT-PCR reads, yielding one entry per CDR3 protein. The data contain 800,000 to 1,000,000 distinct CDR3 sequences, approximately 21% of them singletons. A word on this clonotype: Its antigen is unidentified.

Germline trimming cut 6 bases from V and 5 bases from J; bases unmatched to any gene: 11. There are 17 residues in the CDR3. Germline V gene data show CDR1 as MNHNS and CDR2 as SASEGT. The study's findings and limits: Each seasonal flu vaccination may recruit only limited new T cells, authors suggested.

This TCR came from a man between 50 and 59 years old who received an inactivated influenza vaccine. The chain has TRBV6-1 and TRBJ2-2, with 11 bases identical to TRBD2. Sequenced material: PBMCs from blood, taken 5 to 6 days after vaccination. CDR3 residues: CASRTSGAALGTGELFF. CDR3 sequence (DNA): TGTGCCAGCAGGACTAGCGGGGCCGCCCTGGGGACCGGGGAGCTGTTTTTT.